The 20 T cell receptor beta chains reported below all come from one sample, sequenced in a study of shared clonotypes between healthy human individuals. The data were produced by immunoSEQ multiplex PCR, yet TCRdb's version contains in-frame clones alone and is incomplete. The table records 2,100,000 or so clones, more than 90% of them present only once. The source material was naive CD4+ T cells sorted from blood. Subset meaning: CD45RA+ positively selected. The receptors were gathered from a man aged 18 to 35 in good health.

This clone occurred once. The gene calls are TRBV28 and TRBJ2-7; 8 nucleotides line up with TRBD2. J gave up 2 bases and V 5 bases, and 11 bases lay outside the gene matches. The germline V gene encodes CDR1 MDHEN and CDR2 SYDVKM. This CDR3 has 16 residues. CDR3 sequence (DNA): TGTGCCAGCAGTGCTAAATTATCTAGCGGGCCCTACGAGCAGTACTTC. This translates into CASSAKLSSGPYEQYF.

The chain carries TRBV7-9 and TRBJ1-6, with 8 bases matching TRBD1. This CDR3 comprises 16 residues. Germline CDR1 is SEHNR and CDR2 is FQNEAQ (reference sequence). The V segment lost 5 bases and the J segment 10 bases; nucleotides outside the gene matches: 13. The CDR3 protein is CASSTDRGGLESPLHF. Written as DNA, the CDR3 is TGTGCCAGCAGCACCGACAGGGGTGGTTTAGAATCACCCCTCCACTTT.

This rearrangement joins TRBV5-4 to TRBJ1-5; a possible D gene is TRBD1 (5 bases). This CDR3 is 13 amino acids long. V lost 7 bases to trimming and J lost 2 bases, with 10 bases between them. Germline lookup yields CDR1 SGHNT and CDR2 YYREEE (reference sequence). The CDR3 loop reads CASARDRNQPQHF. For the CDR3, the DNA is TGTGCCAGCGCCCGGGACCGCAATCAGCCCCAGCATTTT.

The table lists this clone with a count of one. The chain employs TRBV2 and TRBJ2-1, with D perhaps TRBD1 (5 bases). Per germline, CDR1 SNHLY and CDR2 FYNNEI. The CDR3 has 15 residues. V lost 6 bases, J lost 0 bases, and 12 bases lay in between. CDR3 sequence (DNA): TGTGCCAGCAGCCGACAGAGTTCCTCCTACAATGAGCAGTTCTTC. Translation gives CASSRQSSSYNEQFF.

V usage is TRBV5-4 and J usage is TRBJ1-5; D not certain. The germline V gene has CDR1 SGHNT and CDR2 YYREEE (reference sequence). V lost 0 bases and J 1 base, leaving 5 bases between the germline ends. The CDR3 is 14 amino acids. CDR3: CASSLDPSNQPQHF. As DNA, the CDR3 is TGTGCCAGCAGCTTGGATCCCAGCAATCAGCCCCAGCATTTT.

The chain combines TRBV13 with TRBJ1-6; D gene unclear. This CDR3 is built from 13 residues. Germline loops: CDR1 PRHDT, CDR2 FYEKMQ (reference sequence). The V end lost 4 bases, the J end lost 6 bases, and 7 bases lay between the germline ends. Here the CDR3 reads CASSSGPNSPLHF. The CDR3 DNA reads TGTGCCAGCAGCTCCGGGCCTAATTCACCCCTCCACTTT.

This clone showed up just once. Other DNA sequences in the sample encode the same CDR3. The genes are TRBV18 and TRBJ2-5; D may be TRBD1 or TRBD2 (5 bases each). Germline CDR1 reads KGHSH; CDR2 reads LQKENI. This CDR3 contains 14 residues. V was shortened by 3 bases and J by 1 base, with 9 bases between the two germline ends. CDR3 in amino acids: CASSPPGSQETQYF. The CDR3 DNA sequence: TGTGCCAGCTCACCCCCAGGGAGCCAAGAGACCCAGTACTTC.

In DNA, the CDR3 is TGCGCCAGCAGTGATCCTCGGCGGGATACCAATGAGCAGTTCTTC. As protein: CASSDPRRDTNEQFF. The rearrangement links TRBV10-2 to TRBJ2-1, with TRBD2 as a possible D gene (6 bases). CDR1 is WSHSY and CDR2 is SAAADI in the germline V gene. V gave up 3 bases and J gave up 6 bases, with 15 bases separating them. This CDR3 has 15 amino acids.

This rearrangement joins TRBV6-1 to TRBJ2-7, with D perhaps matching TRBD1 (6 bases). The ends were cut back, 1 base at V and 2 bases at J, with 21 bases in the middle. CDR1 MNHNS and CDR2 SASEGT come from the germline V gene. This CDR3 comprises 18 residues. This chain's CDR3 is CASSEGTRQVQGTYEQYF. CDR3 nucleotides: TGTGCCAGCAGTGAAGGGACTCGACAGGTGCAGGGAACCTACGAGCAGTACTTC.

The J gene is TRBJ2-3, the V gene TRBV7-2; no reliable D call. V lost 4 bases and J 3 bases, leaving 14 bases between the germline ends. This CDR3 region has 15 residues. CDR1 and CDR2 from the germline V gene are SGHTA and FQGNSA. CDR3 region: CASSYPGPSTDTQYF. Written as DNA, the CDR3 is TGTGCCAGCAGCTACCCTGGACCGTCGACAGATACGCAGTATTTT.

V gene TRBV7-9 combines with J gene TRBJ1-1; no clear D. The germline V and J ends were trimmed by 1 base and 4 bases, with 7 bases remaining between them. The CDR3 runs 13 residues. CDR1 is SEHNR and CDR2 is FQNEAQ in the germline V gene (reference sequence). The CDR3 region has the DNA TGTGCCAGCAGCTTAGAGACTGGCACTGAAGCTTTCTTT. Translated, it gives CASSLETGTEAFF.

The genes are TRBV27 and TRBJ2-1; the D is unclear. CDR1 and CDR2 from the germline V gene are MNHEY and SMNVEV (reference sequence). This CDR3 is built from 15 residues. Trimming removed 1 base from V and 6 bases from J, with 13 bases in between. The CDR3, as DNA: TGTGCCAGCAGTTTATGGGCAGGCCGCGTCAATGAGCAGTTCTTC. This sequence encodes CASSLWAGRVNEQFF.

Comments on this clone: The sample has other DNA sequences that encode this CDR3 too. V gene TRBV18 combines with J gene TRBJ1-5; no definite D call. Per the germline V gene, CDR1 is KGHSH and CDR2 is LQKENI. The CDR3 is 14 residues long. V gave up 0 bases and J gave up 2 bases, with 5 bases separating them. CDR3 DNA: TGTGCCAGCTCACCACCCGGTGGCAATCAGCCCCAGCATTTT. This gives the protein CASSPPGGNQPQHF.

The chain links TRBV2 to TRBJ2-7; TRBD1 agrees at 7 bases. Trimming cost V 4 bases and J 1 base; bases outside gene matches: 7. The CDR3 loop spans 15 amino acids. Per the germline V gene, CDR1 is SNHLY and CDR2 is FYNNEI. The CDR3 region has the DNA TGTGCCAGCAGTGGCTGGACAGGCGGATCCTACGAGCAGTACTTC. This gives the protein CASSGWTGGSYEQYF.

This rearrangement joins TRBV28 to TRBJ1-2; 10 nucleotides align to TRBD1. The CDR3 runs 20 residues. J lost 4 bases, V lost 4 bases, and 21 bases had no gene match. Germline V lookup: CDR1 MDHEN, CDR2 SYDVKM. The CDR3 here is CASSSEKGGTGVGTIYGYTF. DNA of the CDR3: TGTGCCAGCAGTTCAGAAAAGGGGGGGACAGGGGTTGGAACTATCTATGGCTACACCTTC.

This clone showed up just once. The rearrangement uses TRBV5-1 and TRBJ1-4, with TRBD1 as a possible D gene (5 bases). V dropped 4 bases and J dropped 7 bases, with 20 bases sitting between them. This CDR3 contains 16 residues. Germline V gene data show CDR1 as SGHRS and CDR2 as YFSETQ. The CDR3 loop reads CASSIGTAGSGEKLFF. In nucleotides, the CDR3 is TGCGCCAGCAGCATCGGGACGGCCGGTAGTGGTGAAAAACTGTTTTTT.

The genes are TRBV7-2 and TRBJ1-5; possible D gene TRBD1, 5 bases. This CDR3 spans 16 amino acids. CDR1 and CDR2 from the germline V gene are SGHTA and FQGNSA. The V and J ends lost 1 base and 5 bases respectively, with 15 bases between them. CDR3 DNA sequence: TGTGCCAGCAGCTTAGAGGGGCAGGCATACTATCAGCCCCAGCATTTT. Protein sequence: CASSLEGQAYYQPQHF.

This chain uses TRBV4-2 with TRBJ2-2; D remains ambiguous. From germline, CDR1 is LGHNA and CDR2 YNFKEQ. Trimming removed 0 bases at V and 7 bases at J, with 9 bases between. The CDR3 contains 14 residues. The DNA of the CDR3 is TGTGCCAGCAGCCAAGATTCCGGAATCGGGGAGCTGTTTTTT. Its translation is CASSQDSGIGELFF.

The chain links TRBV2 to TRBJ2-3; 9 bases align to TRBD1. This CDR3 contains 14 residues. The ends lost 0 bases at V and 8 bases at J; junction bases unmatched: 3. Per the germline V gene, CDR1 is SNHLY and CDR2 is FYNNEI. The CDR3 region has the DNA TGTGCCAGCAGTGAAGCGGGACAGGGACGTACGCAGTATTTT. It encodes CASSEAGQGRTQYF.

This clone was detected a few times. The chain combines TRBV28 with TRBJ1-2, with 7 positions matching TRBD1. V lost 7 bases to trimming and J lost 6 bases; unmatched junction nucleotides: 5. The CDR3 runs 12 residues. Germline lookup yields CDR1 MDHEN and CDR2 SYDVKM. The CDR3 bases are TGTGCCAGCACACAGGGGTTTAATGGCTACACCTTC. Its translation is CASTQGFNGYTF.